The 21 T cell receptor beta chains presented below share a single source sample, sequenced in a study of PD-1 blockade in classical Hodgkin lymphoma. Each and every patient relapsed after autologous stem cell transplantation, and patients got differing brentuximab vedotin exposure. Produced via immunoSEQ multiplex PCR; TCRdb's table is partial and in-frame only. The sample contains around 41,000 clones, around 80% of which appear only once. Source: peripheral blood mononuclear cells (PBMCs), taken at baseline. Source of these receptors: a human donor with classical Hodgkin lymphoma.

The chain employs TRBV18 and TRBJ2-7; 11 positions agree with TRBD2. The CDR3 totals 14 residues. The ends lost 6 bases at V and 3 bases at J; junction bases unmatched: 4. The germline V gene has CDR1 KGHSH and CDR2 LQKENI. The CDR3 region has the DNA TGTGCCAGCTCTCGGCTAGCGGGGGGCTACGAGCAGTACTTC. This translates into CASSRLAGGYEQYF.

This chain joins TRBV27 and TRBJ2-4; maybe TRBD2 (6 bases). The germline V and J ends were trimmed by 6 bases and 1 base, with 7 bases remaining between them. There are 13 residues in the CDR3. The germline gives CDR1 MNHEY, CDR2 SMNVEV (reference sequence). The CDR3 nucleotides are TGTGCCAGCAGCGGGGGTGCCAAAAACATTCAGTACTTC. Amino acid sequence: CASSGGAKNIQYF.

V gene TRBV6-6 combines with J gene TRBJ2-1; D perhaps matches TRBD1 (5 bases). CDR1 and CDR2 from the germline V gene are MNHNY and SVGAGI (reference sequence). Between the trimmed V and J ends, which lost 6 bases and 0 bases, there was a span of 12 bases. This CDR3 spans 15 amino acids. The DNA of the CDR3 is TGTGCCAGCAGATCGCAGGGTAGCTCCTACAATGAGCAGTTCTTC. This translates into CASRSQGSSYNEQFF.

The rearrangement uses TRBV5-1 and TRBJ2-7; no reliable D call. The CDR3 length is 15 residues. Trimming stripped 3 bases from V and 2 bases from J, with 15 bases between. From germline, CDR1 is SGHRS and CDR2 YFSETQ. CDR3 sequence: CASSYPAGGTYEQYF. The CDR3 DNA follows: TGCGCCAGCAGCTATCCGGCAGGCGGCACCTACGAGCAGTACTTC.

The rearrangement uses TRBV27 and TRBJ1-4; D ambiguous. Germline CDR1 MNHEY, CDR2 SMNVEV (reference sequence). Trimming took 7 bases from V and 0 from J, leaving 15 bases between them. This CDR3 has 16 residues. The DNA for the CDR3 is TGTGCCAGCATCCCCATTGTGGTCTCAACTAATGAAAAACTGTTTTTT. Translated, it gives CASIPIVVSTNEKLFF.

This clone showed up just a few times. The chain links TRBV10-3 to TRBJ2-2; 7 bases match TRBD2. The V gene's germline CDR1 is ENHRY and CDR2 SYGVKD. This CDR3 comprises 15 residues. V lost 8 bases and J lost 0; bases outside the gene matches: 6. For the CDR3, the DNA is TGTGCCATCCGGGAGGTACTCGCGAACACCGGGGAGCTGTTTTTT. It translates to CAIREVLANTGELFF.

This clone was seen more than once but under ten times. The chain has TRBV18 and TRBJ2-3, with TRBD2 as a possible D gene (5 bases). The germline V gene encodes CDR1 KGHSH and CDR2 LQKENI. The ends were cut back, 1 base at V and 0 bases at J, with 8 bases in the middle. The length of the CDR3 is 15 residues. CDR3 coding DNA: TGTGCCAGCTCACCACTTCCGGGAAGCACAGATACGCAGTATTTT. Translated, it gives CASSPLPGSTDTQYF.

CDR3 region: CASSSGAPWAGYTF. CDR3 in DNA: TGTGCCAGCAGTTCCGGGGCCCCCTGGGCGGGCTACACCTTC. The chain links TRBV28 to TRBJ1-2; weak D call: TRBD1 (5 bases). The CDR3 spans 14 residues. In germline, CDR1 is MDHEN, CDR2 SYDVKM. V lost 4 bases and J lost 8, with 17 bases in between.

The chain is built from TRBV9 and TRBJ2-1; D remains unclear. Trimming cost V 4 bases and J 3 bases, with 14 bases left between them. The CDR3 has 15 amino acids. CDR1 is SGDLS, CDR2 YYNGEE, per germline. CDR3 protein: CASSPPRLHYNEQFF. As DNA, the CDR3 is TGTGCCAGCAGCCCCCCGAGACTCCACTACAATGAGCAGTTCTTC.

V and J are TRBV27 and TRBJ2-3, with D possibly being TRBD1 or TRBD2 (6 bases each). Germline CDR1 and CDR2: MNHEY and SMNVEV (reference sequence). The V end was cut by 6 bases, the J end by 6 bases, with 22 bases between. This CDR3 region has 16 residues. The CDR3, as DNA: TGTGCCAGCAGCCTAGAAGGGCTAGGGGGGCCGGATACGCAGTATTTT. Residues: CASSLEGLGGPDTQYF.

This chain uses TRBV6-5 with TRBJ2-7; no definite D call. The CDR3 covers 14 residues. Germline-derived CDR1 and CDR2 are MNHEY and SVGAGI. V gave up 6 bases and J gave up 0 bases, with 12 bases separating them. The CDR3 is CASSNGGSSYEQYF. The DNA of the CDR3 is TGTGCCAGCAGCAACGGCGGCAGCTCCTACGAGCAGTACTTC.

The CDR3 loop is CASSDKSNGGSEQFF. CDR3 nucleotides: TGTGCCAGCAGCGATAAATCCAACGGGGGCTCTGAGCAGTTCTTC. The chain recombines TRBV7-6 with TRBJ2-1, with D tentatively TRBD1 or TRBD2 (6 bases each). The germline V and J ends were trimmed by 5 bases and 9 bases, with 20 bases remaining between them. Germline CDR1 and CDR2: SGHVS and FNYEAQ. This CDR3 is built from 15 residues.

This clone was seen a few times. For the CDR3, the DNA is TGTGCCAGGAAAGTCTTTAGTACCTCCAATCAGCCCCAGCATTTT. Residues: CARKVFSTSNQPQHF. This sequence joins TRBV6-1 and TRBJ1-5, with D unresolved. Germline CDR1 MNHNS, CDR2 SASEGT. CDR3 length: 15 amino acids. The V end was cut by 9 bases, the J end by 3 bases, with 18 bases between.

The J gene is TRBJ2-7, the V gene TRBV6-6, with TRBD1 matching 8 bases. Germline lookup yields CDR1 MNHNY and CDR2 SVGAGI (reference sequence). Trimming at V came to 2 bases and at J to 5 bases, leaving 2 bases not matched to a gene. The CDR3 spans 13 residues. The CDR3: CASSYQGAHEQYF. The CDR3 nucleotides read TGTGCCAGCAGTTACCAGGGGGCCCACGAGCAGTACTTC.

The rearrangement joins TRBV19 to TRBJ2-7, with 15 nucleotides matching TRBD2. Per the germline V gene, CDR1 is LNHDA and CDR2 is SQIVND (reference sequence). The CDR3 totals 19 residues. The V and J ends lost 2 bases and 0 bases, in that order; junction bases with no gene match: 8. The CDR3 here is CASSITGLAGGLSSYEQYF. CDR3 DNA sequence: TGTGCCAGTAGTATAACGGGACTAGCGGGAGGACTGAGCTCCTACGAGCAGTACTTC.

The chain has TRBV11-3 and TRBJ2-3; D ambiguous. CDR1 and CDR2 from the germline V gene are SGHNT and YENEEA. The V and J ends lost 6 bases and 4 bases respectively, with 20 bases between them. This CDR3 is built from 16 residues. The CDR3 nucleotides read TGTGCCAGCAGTTCCTACGGCGCTCGGGCGGCAGATACGCAGTATTTT. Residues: CASSSYGARAADTQYF.

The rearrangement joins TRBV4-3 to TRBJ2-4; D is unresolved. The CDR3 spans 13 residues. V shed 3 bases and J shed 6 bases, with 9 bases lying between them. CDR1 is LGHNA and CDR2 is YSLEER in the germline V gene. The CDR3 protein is CASSQTWGNIQYF. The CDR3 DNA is TGCGCCAGCAGCCAGACGTGGGGAAACATTCAGTACTTC.

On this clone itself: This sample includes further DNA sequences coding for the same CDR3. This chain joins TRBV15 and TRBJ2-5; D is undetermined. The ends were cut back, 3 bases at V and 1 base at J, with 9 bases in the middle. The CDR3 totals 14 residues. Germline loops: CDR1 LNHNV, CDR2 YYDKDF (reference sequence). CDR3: CATSRGGAQETQYF. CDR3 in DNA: TGTGCCACCAGCAGGGGTGGCGCCCAAGAGACCCAGTACTTC.

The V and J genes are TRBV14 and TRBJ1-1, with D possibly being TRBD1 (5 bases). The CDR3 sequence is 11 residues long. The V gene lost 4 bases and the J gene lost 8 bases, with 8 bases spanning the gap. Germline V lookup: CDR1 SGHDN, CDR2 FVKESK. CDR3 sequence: CASSPGAEAFF. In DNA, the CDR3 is TGTGCCAGCAGCCCCGGGGCGGAAGCTTTCTTT.

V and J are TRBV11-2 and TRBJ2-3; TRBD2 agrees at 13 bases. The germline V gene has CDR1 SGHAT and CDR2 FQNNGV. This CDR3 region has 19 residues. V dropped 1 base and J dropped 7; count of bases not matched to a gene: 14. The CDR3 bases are TGTGCCAGCAGCTTAGGCTCACTAAGACCGGGACTAGCGGGATATACGCAGTATTTT. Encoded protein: CASSLGSLRPGLAGYTQYF. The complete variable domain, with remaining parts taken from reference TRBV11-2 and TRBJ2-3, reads EAGVAQSPRYKIIEKRQSVAFWCNPISGHATLYWYQQILGQGPKLLIQFQNNGVVDDSQLPKDRFSAERLKGVDSTLKIQPAKLEDSAVYLCASSLGSLRPGLAGYTQYFGPGTRLTVL.

This CDR3 reads CASSYRQEANTIYF. The DNA of the CDR3 is TGTGCCAGCAGTTATCGGCAGGAGGCAAACACCATATATTTT. This rearrangement joins TRBV6-5 to TRBJ1-3; D unresolved. Germline V gives CDR1 MNHEY, CDR2 SVGAGI. This CDR3 has 14 amino acids. V was shortened by 3 bases and J by 6 bases, with 12 bases between the two germline ends.